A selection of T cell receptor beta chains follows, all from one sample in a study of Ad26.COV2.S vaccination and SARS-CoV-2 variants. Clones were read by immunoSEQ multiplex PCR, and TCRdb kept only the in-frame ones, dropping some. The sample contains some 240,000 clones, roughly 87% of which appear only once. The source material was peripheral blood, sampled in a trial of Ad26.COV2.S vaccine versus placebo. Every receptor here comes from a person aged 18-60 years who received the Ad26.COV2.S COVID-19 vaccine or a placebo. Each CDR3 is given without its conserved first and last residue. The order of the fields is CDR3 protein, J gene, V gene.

CDR3 protein: ASSYISGYGELF
J gene: TRBJ2-2
V gene: TRBV6-2/TRBV6-3

CDR3 protein: ASSQHRDGNGYT
J gene: TRBJ1-2
V gene: TRBV4-2

CDR3 protein: ASRGGTEAF
J gene: TRBJ1-1
V gene: TRBV25-1

CDR3 protein: ASKLAGTGNEKLF
J gene: TRBJ1-4
V gene: TRBV2

CDR3 protein: ASSQASGTTGELF
J gene: TRBJ2-2
V gene: TRBV4-3

CDR3 protein: ASSISPKGYGYT
J gene: TRBJ1-2
V gene: TRBV19

CDR3 protein: ASSFGLAVSTDTQY
J gene: TRBJ2-3
V gene: TRBV11-2

CDR3 protein: ASSSIGRGAQPQH
J gene: TRBJ1-5
V gene: TRBV19

CDR3 protein: ASSQDRDNSPLH
J gene: TRBJ1-6
V gene: TRBV18

CDR3 protein: ASSLAGYVYSGNTIY
J gene: TRBJ1-3
V gene: TRBV7-4

CDR3 protein: AWSANGNQPQH
J gene: TRBJ1-5
V gene: TRBV30

CDR3 protein: ASSRSIQGTADTQY
J gene: TRBJ2-3
V gene: TRBV4-3

CDR3 protein: ASRLNGLTPGELF
J gene: TRBJ2-2
V gene: TRBV12-2

CDR3 protein: ASKGAATEAF
J gene: TRBJ1-1
V gene: TRBV25-1

CDR3 protein: ASSSLRTSGGYNEQF
J gene: TRBJ2-1
V gene: TRBV5-1

CDR3 protein: ASSQWGLANYGYT
J gene: TRBJ1-2
V gene: TRBV4-2

CDR3 protein: ASSNRASGGTGDTQY
J gene: TRBJ2-3
V gene: TRBV19

CDR3 protein: ASSLYQREEDETQY
J gene: TRBJ2-5
V gene: TRBV18

CDR3 protein: ASSIVGTLSYNEQF
J gene: TRBJ2-1
V gene: TRBV19

CDR3 protein: ASSQDRGPGDGETQY
J gene: TRBJ2-5
V gene: TRBV4-3

CDR3 protein: ASRGTSGSSGEQF
J gene: TRBJ2-1
V gene: TRBV25-1

CDR3 protein: AIRLGQGGETQY
J gene: TRBJ2-5
V gene: TRBV10-3

CDR3 protein: ASDLRKNEQF
J gene: TRBJ2-1
V gene: TRBV6-4

CDR3 protein: ASSPPGGGSYGYT
J gene: TRBJ1-2
V gene: TRBV19

CDR3 protein: ASSPRPGPSYEQY
J gene: TRBJ2-7
V gene: TRBV4-1

CDR3 protein: ATSILRGVLETQY
J gene: TRBJ2-5
V gene: TRBV15

CDR3 protein: ASSSKGLSNQPQH
J gene: TRBJ1-5
V gene: TRBV19

CDR3 protein: ASSQDRGTRTDTQY
J gene: TRBJ2-3
V gene: TRBV4-3

CDR3 protein: AISGDHEQY
J gene: TRBJ2-7
V gene: TRBV10-3

CDR3 protein: ASSGDLRRVTEAF
J gene: TRBJ1-1
V gene: TRBV5-5

CDR3 protein: ASSPTGYNEQF
J gene: TRBJ2-1
V gene: TRBV7-8

CDR3 protein: ASSQEGQGRTEAF
J gene: TRBJ1-1
V gene: TRBV4-3

CDR3 protein: ASSLASGRQETQY
J gene: TRBJ2-5
V gene: TRBV18

CDR3 protein: ASSSGSGGLQETQY
J gene: TRBJ2-5
V gene: TRBV2

CDR3 protein: ASSGSTGSSYEQY
J gene: TRBJ2-7
V gene: TRBV9

CDR3 protein: ASSVDILNTGELF
J gene: TRBJ2-2
V gene: TRBV11-2

CDR3 protein: ASSLGQPSTDTQY
J gene: TRBJ2-3
V gene: TRBV7-2

CDR3 protein: SASLQLGQNSPLH
J gene: TRBJ1-6
V gene: TRBV20-1

CDR3 protein: ASSLRASDNEQF
J gene: TRBJ2-1
V gene: TRBV5-1

CDR3 protein: ASSPPIPGTGLGPQETQY
J gene: TRBJ2-5
V gene: TRBV6-2/TRBV6-3

CDR3 protein: ASSASQGLREPQH
J gene: TRBJ1-5
V gene: TRBV4-1

CDR3 protein: ASSLGDSYNEQF
J gene: TRBJ2-1
V gene: TRBV5-6